This TCR beta chain was obtained from a study of cytomegalovirus exposure and HLA in healthy donors. J was trimmed by 7 bases and V by 5 bases; bases with no gene match: 10. The V gene's germline CDR1 is LNHNV and CDR2 YYDKDF (reference sequence). CDR3 length: 16 amino acids. The table came from immunoSEQ multiplex PCR; TCRdb's copy has only in-frame clones and leaves some out. This sample has about 160,000 clones, with about 96% found just once. The sequence came from a woman under 30 in good health and CMV-seronegative. Material: PBMCs. The chain employs TRBV15 and TRBJ2-1; 11 nucleotides match TRBD2. CDR3 loop: CATSRGGPSGGNEQFF. CDR3 nucleotide sequence: TGTGCCACCAGCCGCGGGGGGCCTAGCGGGGGGAATGAGCAGTTCTTC.